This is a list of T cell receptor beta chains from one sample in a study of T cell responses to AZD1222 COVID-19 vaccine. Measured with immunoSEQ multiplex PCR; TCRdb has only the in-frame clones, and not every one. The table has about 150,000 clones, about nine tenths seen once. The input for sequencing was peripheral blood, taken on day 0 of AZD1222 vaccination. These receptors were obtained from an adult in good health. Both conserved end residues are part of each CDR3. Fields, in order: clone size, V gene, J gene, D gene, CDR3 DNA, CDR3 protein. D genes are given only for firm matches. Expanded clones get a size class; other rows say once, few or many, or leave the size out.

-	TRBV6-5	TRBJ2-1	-	TGTGCCAGCCGCGGGGGCCGCAATGAGCAGTTCTTC	CASRGGRNEQFF
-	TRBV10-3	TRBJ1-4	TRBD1	TGTGCCATCAGCGAGGACAGGGTGGAACTGTTTTTT	CAISEDRVELFF
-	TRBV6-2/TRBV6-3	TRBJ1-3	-	TGTGCCAGCAGTTACGACGGGGGCTCTGGAAACACCATATATTTT	CASSYDGGSGNTIYF
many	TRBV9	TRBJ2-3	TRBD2	TGTGCCAGCAGCGTAGCCGAGCTAGCGGGGGGCACAGATACGCAGTATTTT	CASSVAELAGGTDTQYF
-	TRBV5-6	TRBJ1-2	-	TGTGCCAGCAGCCACTGGGGCCCCGGGGAGAGAGGCTACACCTTC	CASSHWGPGERGYTF
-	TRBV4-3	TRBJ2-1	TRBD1	TGCGCCAGCAGCCAAGCGGGACAGGGGGTATACAATGAGCAGTTCTTC	CASSQAGQGVYNEQFF
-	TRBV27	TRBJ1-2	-	TGTGCCAGCAGTTACGGGGACGGGCTTAACTATGGCTACACCTTC	CASSYGDGLNYGYTF
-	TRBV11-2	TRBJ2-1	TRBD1	TGTGCCAGCAGCTTAGGAGAGACAGGGTACAATGAGCAGTTCTTC	CASSLGETGYNEQFF
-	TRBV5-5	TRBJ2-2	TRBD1	TGTGCCAGCAGCTTGGAAGGGGGCCACGGGGAGCTGTTTTTT	CASSLEGGHGELFF
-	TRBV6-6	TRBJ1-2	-	TGTGCCAGCAGTACGGATTTCCTCGGGGGCTACACCTTC	CASSTDFLGGYTF
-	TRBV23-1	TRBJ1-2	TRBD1	TGCGCCAGCTCTCGAAGAGACAGGGGTGATGGCTACACCTTC	CASSRRDRGDGYTF